This is a list of T cell receptor beta chains from one sample in a study of human T cells and chemical hapten exposure. TCRdb called the RACE reads again in MiXCR, with one record for every CDR3 protein. The data contain about 14,000 distinct CDR3 sequences, about a sixth of them singletons. The sample in question was whole blood, obtained in connection with sensitization to the hapten diphenylcyclopropenone (DPC). Every receptor here comes from a woman aged 30 to 39 with alopecia areata. Some clones in this sample may be carry-over from other donors' samples. Both conserved end residues are part of each CDR3. D genes are given only for firm matches. Clone size, where shown, is once, few, many, or a class for clones that have expanded.

V,size,D,J,CDR3,DNA
TRBV19,many,TRBD1,TRBJ2-1,CASSLSRGRNEQFF,TGTGCCAGTAGTCTGTCTAGGGGGCGGAATGAGCAGTTCTTC
TRBV6-4,medium-sized,NA,TRBJ2-2,CASNHRRTGELFF,TGTGCCAGCAATCACCGGCGGACCGGGGAGCTGTTTTTT
TRBV13,NA,TRBD1,TRBJ1-1,CASSTWDTDPGGKAFF,TGTGCCAGCAGCACTTGGGACACCGACCCAGGGGGAAAAGCTTTCTTT
TRBV5-1,many,NA,TRBJ2-1,CASSLGGPNNEQFF,TGCGCCAGCAGCTTGGGAGGGCCAAACAATGAGCAGTTCTTC
TRBV5-1,many,TRBD1,TRBJ1-4,CASSKQAATGEKLFF,TGCGCCAGCAGCAAGCAGGCTGCGACAGGGGAAAAACTGTTTTTT
TRBV4-1,many,NA,TRBJ2-3,CASSQEGGVGFRTDTQYF,TGCGCCAGCAGCCAAGAAGGAGGTGTGGGGTTTCGCACAGATACGCAGTATTTT
TRBV20-1,medium-sized,TRBD2,TRBJ2-3,CSASTGLAGPTDTQYF,TGCAGTGCTAGTACAGGCCTAGCGGGACCCACAGATACGCAGTATTTT
TRBV9,NA,NA,TRBJ2-7,CASSVGGGVLSYEQYF,TGTGCCAGCAGCGTAGGAGGAGGGGTCCTCTCCTACGAGCAGTACTTC
TRBV19,many,NA,TRBJ1-5,CATHPRDTNQPQHF,TGTGCCACCCACCCAAGGGACACCAATCAGCCCCAGCATTTT
TRBV11-2,many,TRBD1,TRBJ1-5,CASSPQGGSNQPQHF,TGTGCCAGCAGCCCACAGGGGGGGAGCAATCAGCCCCAGCATTTT
TRBV7-6,many,TRBD1,TRBJ1-1,CASSIIPFRQGSNTEAFF,TGTGCCAGCAGCATAATTCCATTCCGACAGGGCTCGAACACTGAAGCTTTCTTT
TRBV19,medium-sized,NA,TRBJ2-1,CASSLSHPGEQFF,TGTGCCAGTAGCTTGTCCCACCCCGGTGAGCAGTTCTTC
TRBV6-4,medium-sized,NA,TRBJ2-7,CASSQTLLALAYEQYF,TGTGCCAGCAGTCAGACTTTGCTAGCGCTAGCCTACGAGCAGTACTTC
TRBV11-2,many,NA,TRBJ1-1,CASSLEGQINTEAFF,TGTGCCAGCAGCTTAGAGGGACAAATTAACACTGAAGCTTTCTTT
TRBV5-1,few,TRBD1,TRBJ2-7,CASSIKTGASSYEQYF,TGCGCCAGCAGCATCAAGACAGGGGCGAGCTCCTACGAGCAGTACTTC
TRBV27,few,NA,TRBJ1-6,CASSLYQNLYNSPLHF,TGTGCCAGCAGTTTATACCAGAATTTATATAATTCACCCCTCCACTTT
TRBV24-1,medium-sized,TRBD2,TRBJ2-1,CATSDVSTSGSRGYNEQFF,TGTGCCACCAGTGACGTGTCGACTAGCGGGAGTCGGGGCTACAATGAGCAGTTCTTC
TRBV18,many,NA,TRBJ1-3,CASSPDPPTGNTIYF,TGTGCCAGCTCACCAGATCCCCCTACTGGAAACACCATATATTTT
TRBV19,many,TRBD1,TRBJ2-2,CASSIQGVLTGELFF,TGTGCCAGTAGTATACAGGGGGTTTTGACCGGGGAGCTGTTTTTT
TRBV6-4,many,TRBD1,TRBJ1-2,CASSDTDRGESNYGYTF,TGTGCCAGCAGTGACACGGACAGGGGAGAGAGCAACTATGGCTACACCTTC
TRBV4-2,NA,NA,TRBJ1-5,CASSQDKAGSQPQHF,TGTGCCAGCAGCCAAGATAAGGCAGGGAGTCAGCCCCAGCATTTT
TRBV7-9,medium-sized,NA,TRBJ1-1,CASSLMGPGSLNTEAFF,TGTGCCAGCAGCTTAATGGGCCCGGGGTCCCTGAACACTGAAGCTTTCTTT
TRBV4-2,many,TRBD2,TRBJ2-3,CASSPLLAGAGSTDTQYF,TGTGCCAGCAGCCCCCTGTTAGCGGGAGCCGGGAGCACAGATACGCAGTATTTT
TRBV10-3,medium-sized,NA,TRBJ1-5,CAIDERGGNQPQHF,TGTGCCATCGATGAACGAGGTGGCAATCAGCCCCAGCATTTT
TRBV29-1,NA,NA,TRBJ1-1,CSVDFEGPF,TGCAGCGTTGACTTTGAGGGCCCCTTT
TRBV20-1,many,TRBD2,TRBJ2-1,CSAKPSGRTDEQFF,TGCAGTGCTAAACCTAGCGGGAGAACGGATGAGCAGTTCTTC
TRBV28,many,NA,TRBJ2-2,CASSPVQQRDTGELFF,TGTGCCAGCAGTCCGGTCCAACAGCGGGACACCGGGGAGCTGTTTTTT
TRBV7-9,many,NA,TRBJ2-1,CASSISDSQFF,TGTGCCAGCAGCATTTCGGATTCTCAGTTCTTC
TRBV20-1,many,TRBD1,TRBJ1-1,CSARVTGGDTEAFF,TGCAGTGCTAGAGTTACAGGGGGGGACACTGAAGCTTTCTTT